The T cell receptor (beta chain) described here comes from a study of blood T cell repertoires in COVID-19. Clones were read by immunoSEQ multiplex PCR, and TCRdb kept only the in-frame ones, dropping some. The sample lists more than 300,000 clones, around four fifths occurring once. The germline V gene encodes CDR1 LNHDA and CDR2 SQIVND (reference sequence). The CDR3 is 15 amino acids. V was cut by 4 bases and J by 8 bases, with 15 bases left in between. The sequenced sample was peripheral blood. The chain uses TRBV19 and TRBJ1-6, with D perhaps TRBD1 (5 bases). This TCR was sampled from a woman in her 50s with acute or convalescent COVID-19. CDR3 sequence (DNA): TGTGCCAGTAGTACAGCACAGTTAGGGGATTCACCCCTCCACTTT. Protein sequence: CASSTAQLGDSPLHF.